Below are 8 T cell receptor beta chains sequenced from a single sample in a study of blood T cell repertoires in COVID-19. Assay: immunoSEQ multiplex PCR; the TCRdb copy retains only in-frame clones and omits some. The table includes some 150,000 clones, 80% to 85% detected once. Sequenced: peripheral blood. The receptor source for this set is a woman aged 55-75 years with active or convalescent COVID-19.

The CDR3: CASSPGGGSDTEAFF. CDR3 sequence (DNA): TGTGCCAGCTCACCTGGTGGTGGCAGTGACACTGAAGCTTTCTTT. This chain uses TRBV18 with TRBJ1-1; D not resolved. CDR1 is KGHSH, CDR2 LQKENI, per germline. The CDR3 sequence is 15 residues long. Deletions cut 3 bases from V and 3 bases from J, with 14 bases between.

The chain employs TRBV11-2 and TRBJ2-7; TRBD2 aligns across 9 bases. V gave up 3 bases and J gave up 4 bases; unmatched junction bases: 7. Germline V lookup: CDR1 SGHAT, CDR2 FQNNGV. This CDR3 comprises 15 residues. The CDR3 region is CASSFGASGKYEQYF. CDR3 DNA sequence: TGTGCCAGCAGCTTCGGGGCTAGCGGGAAATACGAGCAGTACTTC.

The CDR3 DNA is TGTGCCAGCAGCTCCCCCCCGACTTTGTTCAAGGTAGAGACCCAGTACTTC. It codes for CASSSPPTLFKVETQYF. The chain employs TRBV7-8 and TRBJ2-5; D remains ambiguous. Germline values: CDR1 SGHVS, CDR2 FQNEAQ. The length of the CDR3 is 17 residues. Between the trimmed V and J ends, which lost 4 bases and 4 bases, there was a span of 22 bases.

This clone was recorded once. This chain joins TRBV24-1 and TRBJ2-3; 9 bases line up with TRBD1. CDR3 length equals 16 residues. The germline gives CDR1 KGHDR, CDR2 SFDVKD. V was clipped by 5 bases and J by 2 bases; unmatched bases: 7. The CDR3 is CATSVSDRGVTDTQYF. The CDR3 region has the DNA TGTGCCACCAGTGTTTCCGACAGGGGGGTCACAGATACGCAGTATTTT.

In DNA form, the CDR3 reads TGTGCCACCAGCAGAGATAAAGTAGCGGGCCGGGAGCAGTACTTC. It codes for CATSRDKVAGREQYF. V and J are TRBV15 and TRBJ2-7; 7 positions agree with TRBD2. After removal of 0 bases from V and 7 bases from J, the junction contained 9 bases not matched to a gene. CDR3 length: 15 amino acids. Germline V gene lookup returns CDR1 LNHNV and CDR2 YYDKDF (reference sequence).

J is TRBJ2-5 and V is TRBV2; 7 bases match TRBD2. V was pared by 3 bases and J by 5 bases, with 12 bases of the junction left unmatched. The V gene's germline CDR1 is SNHLY and CDR2 FYNNEI. The length of the CDR3 is 16 residues. CDR3 in amino acids: CASSDFMGQGGETQYF. CDR3 nucleotide sequence: TGTGCCAGCAGTGATTTTATGGGCCAGGGAGGGGAGACCCAGTACTTC.

This rearrangement joins TRBV7-2 to TRBJ1-1; D ambiguous. The V gene's germline CDR1 is SGHTA and CDR2 FQGNSA. Trimming shortened V by 3 bases and J by 5 bases, and 16 bases separated the two germline ends. The CDR3 has 15 residues. This CDR3 reads CASSFGPRGYTEAFF. The CDR3 region has the DNA TGTGCCAGCAGCTTTGGACCGCGAGGGTATACTGAAGCTTTCTTT. Looking up the rest from reference TRBV7-2 and TRBJ1-1 gives the full variable domain: GAGVSQSPSNKVTEKGKDVELRCDPISGHTALYWYRQSLGQGLEFLIYFQGNSAPDKSGLPSDRFSAERTGGSVSTLTIQRTQQEDSAVYLCASSFGPRGYTEAFFGQGTRLTVV.

V usage is TRBV27 and J usage is TRBJ1-5, with D possibly TRBD1 on 6 matching bases. The CDR3 spans 20 residues. Trimming removed 6 bases from V and 0 bases from J, with 27 bases in between. Germline CDR1 and CDR2: MNHEY and SMNVEV (reference sequence). This CDR3 reads CASSPLSRGQRGYSNQPQHF. CDR3 sequence (DNA): TGTGCCAGCAGCCCCTTGAGCAGGGGCCAGAGGGGATATAGCAATCAGCCCCAGCATTTT.